This TCR beta chain was observed in a study of blood T cell repertoires in COVID-19. The overall study: Both acute and convalescent COVID-19 samples were obtained from the United States, Italy and Spain. PBMCs, B-cell-depleted T cells, or T cells were the source of the cDNA or gDNA that made up the material.

Source study methods: Amplified reference gene primers provided the basis for estimating nucleated cell counts. Sequencing used immunoSEQ multiplex PCR; TCRdb keeps in-frame clones, though not all of them. V, J and clone size are taken as reported in that table, and D and trimming were inferred from the DNA itself. The data hold 150,000 to 200,000 clones, with roughly 85% observed a single time. CDR3 length: 16 amino acids. Germline lookup yields CDR1 KGHSH and CDR2 LQKENI. The V segment lost 4 bases and the J segment 0 bases; nucleotides outside the gene matches: 2. V gene TRBV18 combines with J gene TRBJ1-5; 11 bases agree with TRBD1. Input material: peripheral blood. The sequence derives from a man in his sixties with acute or convalescent COVID-19. The CDR3 loop is CASSRGQGGSNQPQHF. The CDR3 DNA reads TGTGCCAGCTCACGGGGACAGGGGGGTAGCAATCAGCCCCAGCATTTT.